Listed below are T cell receptor beta chains from one sample, sequenced in a study of identical twins. TCRdb reprocessed the 5' RACE reads with MiXCR, giving one entry per CDR3 protein. This repertoire shows some 100,000 distinct CDR3 sequences, roughly 6% found once; its top ten account for approximately 12%. Sequences were obtained from memory T cells sorted from blood. Receptor source: a woman aged 50 to 60 in good health. Both conserved end residues are trimmed from each CDR3. A D gene is named only where the DNA matches it firmly.

d_gene	v_gene	j_gene	CDR3aa
TRBD1	TRBV7-9	TRBJ2-4	ASSLTTGVQNIQY
TRBD1	TRBV5-1	TRBJ1-1	ASSSPMTGKNTEAF
.	TRBV20-1	TRBJ2-2	SAGINTGELF
.	TRBV20-1	TRBJ2-3	SAYTGDTQY
TRBD1	TRBV12-3/TRBV12-4	TRBJ2-5	ASSSSGQGETQY
.	TRBV20-1	TRBJ1-1	SAPFLGDDTEAF
TRBD1	TRBV20-1	TRBJ2-1	SARDEKQGAFGEQF
.	TRBV7-8	TRBJ2-1	ASSLDRNEQF
.	TRBV3-1	TRBJ2-3	ASRTADTQY
TRBD2	TRBV10-3	TRBJ2-1	AIGGGSGSLDNEQF
.	TRBV6-6	TRBJ2-3	ASRITGTLTDTQY
TRBD1	TRBV7-6	TRBJ2-5	ASSYLGTGEETQY
TRBD2	TRBV5-1	TRBJ2-1	ASSLGTSIDEQF
.	TRBV10-1	TRBJ2-1	ASSGEAGEQF
.	TRBV15	TRBJ2-3	ATSSSKRASTDTQY
.	TRBV4-1	TRBJ2-3	ASSQGGVGSLLTDTQY
TRBD2	TRBV5-1	TRBJ2-1	ASSQLAGPSMEQF
.	TRBV27	TRBJ2-5	ASSSRVPQETQY
.	TRBV7-2	TRBJ1-1	ASSRDTIAEAF
TRBD1	TRBV10-3	TRBJ1-6	AISRGIGQATASPLH
TRBD2	TRBV20-1	TRBJ2-1	SARDLILLAGELNEQF
TRBD1	TRBV4-1	TRBJ1-5	ASSPLPGQRNQPQH
.	TRBV4-1	TRBJ1-2	ASSQDNQGRFGYT
.	TRBV30	TRBJ1-2	AWSSASGIDGYT
TRBD2	TRBV5-1	TRBJ2-2	ASSPGLAVTGELF
TRBD1	TRBV30	TRBJ1-2	AWNRGETEFYGYT
.	TRBV10-3	TRBJ2-3	AISPYRDTQY
TRBD1	TRBV20-1	TRBJ1-4	SARDRRNHVEKLF
.	TRBV7-9	TRBJ2-7	ASSLAGTLNLEQY
.	TRBV30	TRBJ1-2	AWLSGDGYT
TRBD2	TRBV3-1	TRBJ2-3	ASSYSGRVTDTQY
.	TRBV6-5	TRBJ1-4	ASSPYGFGEKLF
.	TRBV29-1	TRBJ2-2	SAAVQGNTGELF
.	TRBV25-1	TRBJ2-3	GSPDTQY
.	TRBV29-1	TRBJ1-3	SVAPGVSSGNTIY
.	TRBV14	TRBJ2-1	ASSQAPLPRYNEQF
.	TRBV25-1	TRBJ1-1	ASIPSGTTNTEAF
TRBD2	TRBV5-5	TRBJ2-1	ASSFGGRALYNEQF
.	TRBV2	TRBJ1-5	ASSPGVWQPQH
.	TRBV29-1	TRBJ1-5	SVADTNQPQH
.	TRBV5-5	TRBJ1-2	ASSPLAGTDGYT
TRBD1	TRBV24-1	TRBJ2-2	ATKDRGNTGELF
TRBD1	TRBV29-1	TRBJ2-5	SVRTGQETQY
.	TRBV27	TRBJ1-4	ASSHAGGGRNEKLF
TRBD2	TRBV12-3/TRBV12-4	TRBJ2-7	ASNLGTSGNEQY
.	TRBV7-7	TRBJ2-1	ASSSHGGSEQF
TRBD2	TRBV6-6	TRBJ2-2	ASSYPGLAGAGRGTGELF
.	TRBV6-1	TRBJ2-7	ASSERLAQAEQY
.	TRBV21-1	TRBJ1-2	ASSKWRRIYGYT
.	TRBV5-1	TRBJ1-1	ASRLGTLNTEAF
.	TRBV6-5	TRBJ2-7	ASSSPRDGSYEQY
TRBD2	TRBV11-3	TRBJ2-1	ASTPEASGYNEQF
.	TRBV4-1	TRBJ1-5	ASSQDGRNQPQH